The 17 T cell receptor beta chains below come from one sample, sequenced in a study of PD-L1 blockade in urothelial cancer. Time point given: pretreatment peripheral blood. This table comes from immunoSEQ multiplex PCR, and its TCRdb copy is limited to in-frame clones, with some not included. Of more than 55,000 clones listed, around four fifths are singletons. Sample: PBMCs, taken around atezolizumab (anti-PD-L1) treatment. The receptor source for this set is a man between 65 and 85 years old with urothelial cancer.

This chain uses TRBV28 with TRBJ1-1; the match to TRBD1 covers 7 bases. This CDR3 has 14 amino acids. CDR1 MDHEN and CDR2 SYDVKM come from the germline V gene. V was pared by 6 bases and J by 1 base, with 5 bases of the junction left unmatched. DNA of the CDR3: TGTGCCAGCAGATCGGGACAGCGGAACACTGAAGCTTTCTTT. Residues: CASRSGQRNTEAFF.

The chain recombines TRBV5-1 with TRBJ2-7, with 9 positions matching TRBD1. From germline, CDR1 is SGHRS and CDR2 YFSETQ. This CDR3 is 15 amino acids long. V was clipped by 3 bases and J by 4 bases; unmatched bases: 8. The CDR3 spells CASSWGQGVLYEQYF. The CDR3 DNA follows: TGCGCCAGCAGCTGGGGACAGGGAGTACTTTACGAGCAGTACTTC.

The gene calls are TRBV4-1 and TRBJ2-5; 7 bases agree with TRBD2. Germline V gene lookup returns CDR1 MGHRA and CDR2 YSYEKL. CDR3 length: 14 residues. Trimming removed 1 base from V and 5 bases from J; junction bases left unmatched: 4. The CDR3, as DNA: TGCGCCAGCAGCCAAGGCGGGAGTGGCGAGACCCAGTACTTC. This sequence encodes CASSQGGSGETQYF.

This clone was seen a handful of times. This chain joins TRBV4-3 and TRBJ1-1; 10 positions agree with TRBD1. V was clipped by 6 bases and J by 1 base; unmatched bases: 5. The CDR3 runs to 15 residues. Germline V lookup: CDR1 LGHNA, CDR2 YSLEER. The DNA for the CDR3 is TGCGCCAGCAGTAGACAGGGGGCATCGAACACTGAAGCTTTCTTT. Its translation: CASSRQGASNTEAFF.

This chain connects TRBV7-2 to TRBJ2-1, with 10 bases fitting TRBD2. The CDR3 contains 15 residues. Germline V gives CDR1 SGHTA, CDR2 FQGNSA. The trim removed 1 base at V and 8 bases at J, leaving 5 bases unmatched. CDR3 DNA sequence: TGTGCCAGCAGCTTAGGGCTAGCGGGAGAGGATGAGCAGTTCTTC. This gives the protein CASSLGLAGEDEQFF.

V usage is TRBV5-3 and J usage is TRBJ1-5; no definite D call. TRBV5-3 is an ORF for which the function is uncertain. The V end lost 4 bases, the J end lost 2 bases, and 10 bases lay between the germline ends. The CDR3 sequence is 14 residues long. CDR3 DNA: TGTGCCAGAAGCCTAACAGTGGGCAATCAGCCCCAGCATTTT. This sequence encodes CARSLTVGNQPQHF.

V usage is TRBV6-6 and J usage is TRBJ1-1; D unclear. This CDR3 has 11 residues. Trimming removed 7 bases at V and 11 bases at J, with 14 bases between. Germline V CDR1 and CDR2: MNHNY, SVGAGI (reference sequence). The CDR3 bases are TGTGCCAGCACTAGTTTCGGTCGGGCTTTCTTT. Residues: CASTSFGRAFF.

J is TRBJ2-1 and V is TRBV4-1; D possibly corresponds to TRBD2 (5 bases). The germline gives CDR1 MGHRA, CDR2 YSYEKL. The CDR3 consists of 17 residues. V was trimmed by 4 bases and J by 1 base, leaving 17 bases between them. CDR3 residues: CASSPREGSESYNEQFF. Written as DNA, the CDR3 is TGCGCCAGCAGCCCTCGAGAGGGCAGTGAGTCCTACAATGAGCAGTTCTTC.

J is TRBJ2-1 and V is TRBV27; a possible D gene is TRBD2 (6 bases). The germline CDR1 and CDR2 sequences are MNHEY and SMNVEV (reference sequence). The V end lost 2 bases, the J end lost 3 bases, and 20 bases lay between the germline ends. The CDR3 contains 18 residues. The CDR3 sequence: CASSLRVRREVDYNEQFF. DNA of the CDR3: TGTGCCAGCAGTTTAAGAGTCCGTAGGGAGGTTGACTACAATGAGCAGTTCTTC.

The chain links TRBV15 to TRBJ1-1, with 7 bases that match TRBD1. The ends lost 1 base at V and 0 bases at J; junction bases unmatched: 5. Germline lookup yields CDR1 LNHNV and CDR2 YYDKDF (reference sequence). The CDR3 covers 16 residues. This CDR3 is CATSRGGTEMNTEAFF. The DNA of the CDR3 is TGTGCCACCAGCAGAGGCGGGACAGAGATGAACACTGAAGCTTTCTTT.

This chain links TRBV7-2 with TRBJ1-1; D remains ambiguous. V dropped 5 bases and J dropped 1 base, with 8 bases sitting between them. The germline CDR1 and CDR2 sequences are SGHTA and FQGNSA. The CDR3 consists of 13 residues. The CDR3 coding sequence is TGTGCCAGCAGCCCCGAGGAGAACACTGAAGCTTTCTTT. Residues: CASSPEENTEAFF.

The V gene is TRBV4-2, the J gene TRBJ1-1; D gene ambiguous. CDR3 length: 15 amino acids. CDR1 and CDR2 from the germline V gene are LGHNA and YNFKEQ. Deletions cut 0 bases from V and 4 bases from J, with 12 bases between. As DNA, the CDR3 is TGTGCCAGCAGCCAAGAGCTAGGAGAGTCCACTGAAGCTTTCTTT. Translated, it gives CASSQELGESTEAFF.

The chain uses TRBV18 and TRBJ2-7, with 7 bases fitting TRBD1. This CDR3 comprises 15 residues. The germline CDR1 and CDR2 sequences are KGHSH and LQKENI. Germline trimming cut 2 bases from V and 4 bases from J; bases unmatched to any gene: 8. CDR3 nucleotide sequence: TGTGCCAGCTCACCAAGTTCCGGGACAGCGTACGAGCAGTACTTC. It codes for CASSPSSGTAYEQYF.

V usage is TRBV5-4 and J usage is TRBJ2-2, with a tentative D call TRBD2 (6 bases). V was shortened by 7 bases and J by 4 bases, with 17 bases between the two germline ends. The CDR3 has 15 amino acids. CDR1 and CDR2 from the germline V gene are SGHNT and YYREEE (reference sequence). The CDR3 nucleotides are TGTGCCAGCGAAGGGATTGGGGGGAGCACCGGGGAGCTGTTTTTT. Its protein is CASEGIGGSTGELFF.

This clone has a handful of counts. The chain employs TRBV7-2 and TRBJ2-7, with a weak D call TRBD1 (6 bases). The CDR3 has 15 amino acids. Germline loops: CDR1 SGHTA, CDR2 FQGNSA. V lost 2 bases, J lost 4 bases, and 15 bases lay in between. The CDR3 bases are TGTGCCAGCAGCTTATGGGGCAGGGGCGGATACGAGCAGTACTTC. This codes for CASSLWGRGGYEQYF.

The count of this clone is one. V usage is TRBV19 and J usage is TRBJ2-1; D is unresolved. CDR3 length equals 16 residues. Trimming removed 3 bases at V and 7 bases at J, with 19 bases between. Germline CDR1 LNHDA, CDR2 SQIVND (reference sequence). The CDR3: CASSMSHFGEWNEQFF. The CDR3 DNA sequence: TGTGCCAGTAGTATGTCCCACTTTGGAGAATGGAATGAGCAGTTCTTC. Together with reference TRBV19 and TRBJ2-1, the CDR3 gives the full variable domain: DGGITQSPKYLFRKEGQNVTLSCEQNLNHDAMYWYRQDPGQGLRLIYYSQIVNDFQKGDIAEGYSVSREKKESFPLTVTSAQKNPTAFYLCASSMSHFGEWNEQFFGPGTRLTVL.

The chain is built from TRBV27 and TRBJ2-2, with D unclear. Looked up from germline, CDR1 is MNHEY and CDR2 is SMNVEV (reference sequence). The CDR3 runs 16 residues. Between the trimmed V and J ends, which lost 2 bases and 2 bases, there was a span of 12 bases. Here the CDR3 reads CASSLTPTINTGELFF. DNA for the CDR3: TGTGCCAGCAGTTTAACCCCGACAATCAACACCGGGGAGCTGTTTTTT.